The 26 T cell receptor beta chains listed next were all sequenced from one sample in a study of cytomegalovirus exposure and HLA in healthy donors. PCR amplification relied on 60 Vbeta primers (plus 13 Jbeta primers). Sequencing used immunoSEQ multiplex PCR; TCRdb keeps in-frame clones, though not all of them. The sample yields 150,000 to 200,000 clones, around 78% seen once. Input material: PBMCs. The receptors here all came from a woman in her fifties or sixties in good health and CMV-seropositive.

This rearrangement joins TRBV6-1 to TRBJ1-2; D uncertain. V lost 3 bases and J 4 bases, leaving 9 bases between the germline ends. CDR3 length: 13 amino acids. CDR1 and CDR2 (germline): MNHNS, SASEGT. This chain's CDR3 is CASSEAVGYGYTF. CDR3 in DNA: TGTGCCAGCAGTGAGGCTGTTGGCTATGGCTACACCTTC.

The chain links TRBV7-2 to TRBJ2-3; D might be TRBD2 (6 bases). V shed 0 bases and J shed 2 bases, with 9 bases lying between them. Germline V gene lookup returns CDR1 SGHTA and CDR2 FQGNSA. The CDR3 runs 15 residues. In DNA form, the CDR3 reads TGTGCCAGCAGCTTAGCGGGGGGTAACACAGATACGCAGTATTTT. Translated: CASSLAGGNTDTQYF.

The rearrangement links TRBV18 to TRBJ1-2; D is uncertain. This CDR3 is 14 amino acids long. Trimming took 6 bases from V and 0 from J, leaving 11 bases between them. Germline V lookup: CDR1 KGHSH, CDR2 LQKENI. The CDR3 coding sequence is TGTGCCAGCTCCGTCAGCGGGGCTAACTATGGCTACACCTTC. Protein sequence: CASSVSGANYGYTF.

This clone is medium-sized in the sample. This chain uses TRBV6-1 with TRBJ1-1, with no clear D. Germline-derived CDR1 and CDR2 are MNHNS and SASEGT. The CDR3 totals 13 residues. V lost 1 base and J 1 base, leaving 4 bases between the germline ends. In nucleotides, the CDR3 is TGTGCCAGCAGTGAAGTAGAGAACACTGAAGCTTTCTTT. Translation: CASSEVENTEAFF.

The CDR3 loop reads CSVPRTGKAGELFF. CDR3 in DNA: TGCAGCGTCCCGCGGACAGGGAAGGCCGGGGAGCTGTTTTTT. This chain connects TRBV29-1 to TRBJ2-2, with 8 bases matching TRBD1. Germline CDR1 and CDR2: SQVTM and ANQGSEA. CDR3 size: 14 residues. V was clipped by 6 bases and J by 6 bases; unmatched bases: 9.

The chain couples TRBV4-1 to TRBJ1-4; D call uncertain. The CDR3 loop spans 15 amino acids. Germline loops: CDR1 MGHRA, CDR2 YSYEKL. V was shortened by 0 bases and J by 0 bases, with 5 bases between the two germline ends. The CDR3 nucleotides read TGCGCCAGCAGCCAAGAGGCAGCAACTAATGAAAAACTGTTTTTT. Protein sequence: CASSQEAATNEKLFF.

The CDR3 protein is CASSLAGKEAFF. The CDR3 nucleotides are TGCGCCAGCAGCTTAGCCGGGAAAGAAGCTTTCTTT. This chain joins TRBV5-1 and TRBJ1-1; D unclear. The CDR3 totals 12 residues. The V gene lost 2 bases and the J gene lost 8 bases, with 10 bases spanning the gap. CDR1 and CDR2 (germline): SGHRS, YFSETQ.

The chain uses TRBV11-2 and TRBJ2-3; 9 bases line up with TRBD2. Trimming took 4 bases from V and 1 from J; bases not matched to a gene: 15. Germline lookup yields CDR1 SGHAT and CDR2 FQNNGV. This CDR3 has 19 residues. CDR3 sequence (DNA): TGTGCCAGCAGCTCATGGGGGCTAGCGGGGTCCCTAGGCACAGATACGCAGTATTTT. It encodes CASSSWGLAGSLGTDTQYF.

This sequence joins TRBV7-3 and TRBJ2-6, with D perhaps matching TRBD2 (5 bases). Trimming cost V 2 bases and J 2 bases, with 10 bases left between them. The CDR3 is 16 amino acids. CDR1 SGHTA and CDR2 FQGTGA come from the germline V gene. The CDR3 region has the DNA TGTGCCAGCAGCTTAGATTCGGGGACTGGGGCCAACGTCCTGACTTTC. It encodes CASSLDSGTGANVLTF.

Concerning this clone itself: The junction differs from germline at one of its ends, possibly a read error. This chain links TRBV5-8 with TRBJ1-4; maybe TRBD1 (6 bases). The CDR3 consists of 11 residues. The germline CDR1 and CDR2 sequences are SGHTS and YDEGEE. The CDR3 spells CASSLDQGMLF. CDR3 bases: TGTGCCAGCAGCTTGGATCAGGGGATGCTTTTT. The full variable domain, completed using reference TRBV5-8 and TRBJ1-4, is EAGVTQSPTHLIKTRGQQATLRCSPISGHTSVYWYQQALGLGLQFLLWYDEGEERNRGNFPPRFSGRQFPNYSSELNVNALELEDSALYLCASSLDQGMLFGSGTQLSVL.

The rearrangement links TRBV29-1 to TRBJ1-1, with unresolved D. CDR3 length equals 11 residues. Germline-derived CDR1 and CDR2 are SQVTM and ANQGSEA. The V end lost 4 bases, the J end lost 5 bases, and 8 bases lay between the germline ends. For the CDR3, the DNA is TGCAGCGTTGCCCAGTCTACTGAAGCTTTCTTT. Protein: CSVAQSTEAFF.

This chain uses TRBV27 with TRBJ1-6; TRBD1 aligns across 7 bases. CDR1 and CDR2 from the germline V gene are MNHEY and SMNVEV (reference sequence). With 3 bases clipped from V and 7 bases from J, the junction kept 3 bases outside the gene matches. The CDR3 loop spans 14 amino acids. In DNA, the CDR3 is TGTGCCAGCAGTTTGACAGGGATCAATTCACCCCTCCACTTT. It codes for CASSLTGINSPLHF.

The rearrangement uses TRBV5-1 and TRBJ2-1; 8 bases are a match to TRBD2. CDR3 length: 14 residues. V lost 4 bases and J lost 7; bases outside the gene matches: 7. CDR1 is SGHRS and CDR2 is YFSETQ in the germline V gene. CDR3 sequence reads: CASSPRASGNEQFF. Written as DNA, the CDR3 is TGCGCCAGCAGCCCCCGGGCTAGCGGGAATGAGCAGTTCTTC.

This clone has more than one count but fewer than ten. The V gene is TRBV9, the J gene TRBJ2-3; the match to TRBD2 covers 14 bases. The ends lost 4 bases at V and 4 bases at J; junction bases unmatched: 11. The CDR3 spans 18 residues. Per germline, CDR1 SGDLS and CDR2 YYNGEE. The DNA for the CDR3 is TGTGCCAGCAGCCCCCGGACTAGCGGGGGGCAAAACCCAGATACGCAGTATTTT. Translation gives CASSPRTSGGQNPDTQYF.

The chain employs TRBV30 and TRBJ1-6; weak D call: TRBD1 (6 bases). V was clipped by 5 bases and J by 4 bases, with 9 bases between them. Germline V gene sequence: CDR1 GTSNPN, CDR2 SVGIG (reference sequence). CDR3 length: 13 residues. CDR3 coding DNA: TGTGCCTGGGAGGGACAATATAATTCACCCCTCCACTTT. It codes for CAWEGQYNSPLHF.

The chain carries TRBV5-1 and TRBJ2-7, with 10 nucleotides matching TRBD2. CDR1 is SGHRS, CDR2 YFSETQ, per germline. This CDR3 region has 16 residues. The J segment lost 1 base and the V segment lost 2 bases, leaving 6 bases of the junction unmatched. The CDR3 sequence: CASSLQPGLASYEQYF. The CDR3 DNA reads TGCGCCAGCAGCTTACAACCGGGACTAGCGTCCTACGAGCAGTACTTC.

The table lists this clone with a few counts. This chain uses TRBV5-1 with TRBJ2-7; no clear D gene. The CDR3 length is 14 residues. The V gene's germline CDR1 is SGHRS and CDR2 YFSETQ. Trimming removed 0 bases from V and 4 bases from J, with 11 bases in between. CDR3 loop: CASSLVPEAYEQYF. CDR3 in DNA: TGCGCCAGCAGCTTGGTACCAGAGGCGTACGAGCAGTACTTC.

This chain joins TRBV2 and TRBJ2-3; D might be TRBD2 (5 bases). Trimming removed 2 bases from V and 9 bases from J, with 6 bases in between. Germline V lookup: CDR1 SNHLY, CDR2 FYNNEI. CDR3 length: 11 residues. This CDR3 is CASSEPGTQYF. CDR3 DNA sequence: TGTGCCAGCAGTGAACCGGGGACGCAGTATTTT. The full variable domain, in which reference TRBV2 and TRBJ2-3 provide the parts outside the CDR3, is EPEVTQTPSHQVTQMGQEVILRCVPISNHLYFYWYRQILGQKVEFLVSFYNNEISEKSEIFDDQFSVERPDGSNFTLKIRSTKLEDSAMYFCASSEPGTQYFGPGTRLTVL.

The chain couples TRBV5-4 to TRBJ1-2; D not certain. V gave up 1 base and J gave up 0 bases, with 10 bases separating them. The CDR3 totals 15 residues. Germline V CDR1 and CDR2: SGHNT, YYREEE (reference sequence). The CDR3 spells CASSLFQASNYGYTF. The CDR3 DNA is TGTGCCAGCAGCTTGTTTCAGGCTTCTAACTATGGCTACACCTTC.

This clone occurred a few times. The chain recombines TRBV6-5 with TRBJ1-6; 9 bases are a match to TRBD1. J was trimmed by 6 bases and V by 6 bases; bases with no gene match: 0. Per germline, CDR1 MNHEY and CDR2 SVGAGI. The CDR3 runs to 13 residues. This CDR3 is CASRGQGNSPLHF. The DNA for the CDR3 is TGTGCCAGCAGGGGACAGGGTAATTCACCCCTCCACTTT.

This clone was picked up a small number of times. The genes are TRBV7-9 and TRBJ2-4; the match to TRBD1 covers 9 bases. Germline V CDR1 and CDR2: SEHNR, FQNEAQ (reference sequence). The CDR3 is 14 amino acids. The J segment lost 7 bases and the V segment lost 6 bases, leaving 7 bases of the junction unmatched. The CDR3 DNA reads as TGTGCCAGCAGAACAGGGGGCGCCGGGAACATTCAGTACTTC. This codes for CASRTGGAGNIQYF.

With respect to this clone: The junction and the germline gene differ at one end; a read error may be behind it. V usage is TRBV7-9 and J usage is TRBJ2-2, with D maybe TRBD1 (5 bases). Looked up from germline, CDR1 is SEHNR and CDR2 is FQNEAQ (reference sequence). CDR3 size: 16 residues. The CDR3 DNA is TGTTCCAGCAGCCCAAGTGGGGCTGGGAACACCGGGGAGCTGTTTTTT. It translates to CSSSPSGAGNTGELFF. Based on the CDR3 plus reference TRBV7-9 and TRBJ2-2, the full variable domain is DTGVSQNPRHKITKRGQNVTFRCDPISEHNRLYWYRQTLGQGPEFLTYFQNEAQLEKSRLLSDRFSAERPKGSFSTLEIQRTEQGDSAMYLCSSSPSGAGNTGELFFGEGSRLTVL.

The genes are TRBV5-6 and TRBJ1-2; possible D gene TRBD1, 5 bases. Trimming took off 0 bases at V and 12 bases at J, with 15 bases between the two ends. Looked up from germline, CDR1 is SGHDT and CDR2 is YYEEEE. The CDR3 has 13 residues. CDR3 loop: CASSLGALSGDTF. In DNA, the CDR3 is TGTGCCAGCAGCTTGGGCGCTTTATCGGGGGACACCTTC. Variable domain in full (rest from reference TRBV5-6 and TRBJ1-2): DAGVTQSPTHLIKTRGQQVTLRCSPKSGHDTVSWYQQALGQGPQFIFQYYEEEERQRGNFPDRFSGHQFPNYSSELNVNALLLGDSALYLCASSLGALSGDTFGSGTRLTVV.

This clone was detected only a few times. The chain recombines TRBV5-5 with TRBJ1-3; D is unclear. Germline lookup yields CDR1 SGHKS and CDR2 YYEKEE (reference sequence). Trimming shortened V by 2 bases and J by 0 bases, and 15 bases separated the two germline ends. This CDR3 region has 17 residues. CDR3 DNA: TGTGCCAGCAGCTTAACGAGTGGTCTGAGCTCTGGAAACACCATATATTTT. Translation: CASSLTSGLSSGNTIYF.

V and J are TRBV5-6 and TRBJ2-7; possible D gene TRBD1, 6 bases. This CDR3 has 14 amino acids. The V gene's germline CDR1 is SGHDT and CDR2 YYEEEE. V was shortened by 4 bases and J by 0 bases, with 11 bases between the two germline ends. Written as DNA, the CDR3 is TGTGCCAGCAGCCTGACAGGAAACTCCTACGAGCAGTACTTC. Its translation is CASSLTGNSYEQYF.

The chain uses TRBV4-2 and TRBJ2-7; 12 positions agree with TRBD2. The V gene's germline CDR1 is LGHNA and CDR2 YNFKEQ. The CDR3 totals 16 residues. V trimming: 3 bases; J trimming: 6 bases; junction bases outside the gene matches: 9. The CDR3: CASSQVGASGGVEQYF. Here the CDR3 DNA reads TGTGCCAGCAGCCAGGTCGGGGCTAGCGGGGGGGTCGAGCAGTACTTC.